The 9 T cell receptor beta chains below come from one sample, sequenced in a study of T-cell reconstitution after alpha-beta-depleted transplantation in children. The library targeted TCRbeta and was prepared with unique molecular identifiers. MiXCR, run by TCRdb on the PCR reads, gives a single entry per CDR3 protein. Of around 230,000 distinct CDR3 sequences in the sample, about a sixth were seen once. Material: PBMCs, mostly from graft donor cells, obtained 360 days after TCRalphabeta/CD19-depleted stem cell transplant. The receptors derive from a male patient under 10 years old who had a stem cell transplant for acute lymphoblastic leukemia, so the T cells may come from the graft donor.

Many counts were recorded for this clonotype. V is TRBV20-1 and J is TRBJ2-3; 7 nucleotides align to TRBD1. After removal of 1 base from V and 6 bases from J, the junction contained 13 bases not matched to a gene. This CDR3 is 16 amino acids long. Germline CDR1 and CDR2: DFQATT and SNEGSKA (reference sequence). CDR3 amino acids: CSARAVNRGEVDTQYF. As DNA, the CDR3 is TGCAGTGCTAGAGCCGTGAACAGGGGTGAAGTGGATACGCAGTATTTT.

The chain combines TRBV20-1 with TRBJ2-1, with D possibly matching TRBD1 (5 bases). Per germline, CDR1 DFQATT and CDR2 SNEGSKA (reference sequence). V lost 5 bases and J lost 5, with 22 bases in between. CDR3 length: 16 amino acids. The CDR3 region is CSAPPQRGNFHNEQFF. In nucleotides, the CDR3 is TGCAGTGCTCCCCCCCAAAGGGGCAATTTCCACAATGAGCAGTTCTTC.

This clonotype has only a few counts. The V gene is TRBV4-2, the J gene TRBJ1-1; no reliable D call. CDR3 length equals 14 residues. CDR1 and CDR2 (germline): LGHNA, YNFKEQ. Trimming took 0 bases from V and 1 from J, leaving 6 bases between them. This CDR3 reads CASSQDRKNTEAFF. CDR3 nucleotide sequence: TGTGCCAGCAGCCAAGATCGAAAGAACACTGAAGCTTTCTTT.

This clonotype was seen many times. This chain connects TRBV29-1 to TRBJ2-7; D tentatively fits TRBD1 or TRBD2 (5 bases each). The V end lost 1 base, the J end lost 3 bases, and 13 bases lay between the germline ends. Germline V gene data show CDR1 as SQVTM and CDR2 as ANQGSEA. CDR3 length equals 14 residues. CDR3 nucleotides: TGCAGCGTTGAAGGCGGAGGCAGGGACTACGAGCAGTACTTC. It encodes CSVEGGGRDYEQYF.

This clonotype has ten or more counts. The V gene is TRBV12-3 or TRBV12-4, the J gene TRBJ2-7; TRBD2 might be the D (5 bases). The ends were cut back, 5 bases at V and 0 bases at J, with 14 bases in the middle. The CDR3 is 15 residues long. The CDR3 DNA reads TGTGCCAGCAGTAAGCGGAGTTTCAGCTCCTACGAGCAGTACTTC. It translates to CASSKRSFSSYEQYF.

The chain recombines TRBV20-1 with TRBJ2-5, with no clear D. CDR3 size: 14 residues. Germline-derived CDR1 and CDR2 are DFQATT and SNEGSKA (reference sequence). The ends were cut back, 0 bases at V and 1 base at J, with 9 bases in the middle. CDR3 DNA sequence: TGCAGTGCTAGAGATCCAGGCACCCAAGAGACCCAGTACTTC. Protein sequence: CSARDPGTQETQYF.

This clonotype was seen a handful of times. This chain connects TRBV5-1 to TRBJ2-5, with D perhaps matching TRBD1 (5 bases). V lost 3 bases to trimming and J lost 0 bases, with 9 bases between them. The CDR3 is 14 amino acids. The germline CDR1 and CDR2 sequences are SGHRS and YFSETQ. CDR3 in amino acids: CASSSGSYQETQYF. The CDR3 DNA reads TGCGCCAGCAGCTCAGGGTCGTACCAAGAGACCCAGTACTTC.

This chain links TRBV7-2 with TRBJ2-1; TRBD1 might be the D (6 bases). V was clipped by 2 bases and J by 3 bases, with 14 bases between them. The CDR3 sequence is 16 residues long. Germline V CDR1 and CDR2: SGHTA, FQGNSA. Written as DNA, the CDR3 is TGTGCCAGCAGCTTATCCGCAGGGGTGGGCTACAATGAGCAGTTCTTC. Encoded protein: CASSLSAGVGYNEQFF.

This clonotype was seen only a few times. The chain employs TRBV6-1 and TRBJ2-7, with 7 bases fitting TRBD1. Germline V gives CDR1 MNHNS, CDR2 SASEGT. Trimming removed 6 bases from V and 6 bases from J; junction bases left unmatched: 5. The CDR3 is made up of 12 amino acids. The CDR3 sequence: CASRITGVEQYF. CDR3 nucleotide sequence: TGTGCCAGCAGGATTACAGGGGTCGAGCAGTACTTC.